A selection of T cell receptor beta chains follows, all from one sample in a study of OX40 agonist ivuxolimab in advanced cancers. Assay: immunoSEQ multiplex PCR; the TCRdb copy retains only in-frame clones and omits some. This sample yields tens of thousands of clones, of which approximately 85% are seen a single time; approximately 0.2% belongs to the top ten. Sequenced here: CD4+ or CD8+ T cells sorted from blood, sampled in a trial of the OX40 agonist ivuxolimab. The receptors come from an adult with an advanced solid tumor such as melanoma, head and neck, liver or kidney cancer. The conserved cysteine and the conserved F or W are not part of the CDR3 here. The order of the fields is V gene, J gene, CDR3 protein.

v_call: TRBV14; j_call: TRBJ2-7; cdr3_aa: ASSAQGYEQY
v_call: TRBV7-2; j_call: TRBJ2-7; cdr3_aa: ASRPPDRQTEQY
v_call: TRBV5-1; j_call: TRBJ2-1; cdr3_aa: ASSSRLDHNEQF
v_call: TRBV2; j_call: TRBJ2-5; cdr3_aa: ASSGWAQETQY
v_call: TRBV9; j_call: TRBJ1-1; cdr3_aa: ASSVAGTANTEAF
v_call: TRBV4-3; j_call: TRBJ2-3; cdr3_aa: ASSQDSVLAGETDTQY
v_call: TRBV5-1; j_call: TRBJ1-5; cdr3_aa: ASSAAGVGQPQH
v_call: TRBV5-6; j_call: TRBJ2-7; cdr3_aa: ASSLRQAGSYEQY
v_call: TRBV19; j_call: TRBJ2-7; cdr3_aa: ASSVFGDPDYEQY
v_call: TRBV18; j_call: TRBJ2-5; cdr3_aa: ASSPDRQETQY
v_call: TRBV5-4; j_call: TRBJ2-3; cdr3_aa: ASSREAATDTQY
v_call: TRBV19; j_call: TRBJ1-1; cdr3_aa: ATWDRGSVEAF
v_call: TRBV9; j_call: TRBJ2-3; cdr3_aa: ASSPDADTQY
v_call: TRBV27; j_call: TRBJ2-7; cdr3_aa: ASSLGRDPSYEQY
v_call: TRBV29-1; j_call: TRBJ2-1; cdr3_aa: SVVRDRGRGNEQF
v_call: TRBV7-3; j_call: TRBJ2-2; cdr3_aa: ASSKMGLAGVAGELF
v_call: TRBV28; j_call: TRBJ2-1; cdr3_aa: ASRSSGQYNEQF
v_call: TRBV7-9; j_call: TRBJ2-1; cdr3_aa: ATQREGLYNEQF
v_call: TRBV28; j_call: TRBJ2-7; cdr3_aa: ASSLGGPKLQY
v_call: TRBV28; j_call: TRBJ2-7; cdr3_aa: ASSFGRYEQY
v_call: TRBV7-3; j_call: TRBJ1-1; cdr3_aa: ASSASPNTEAF
v_call: TRBV5-1; j_call: TRBJ1-1; cdr3_aa: ASSDSLNTEAF
v_call: TRBV5-1; j_call: TRBJ1-4; cdr3_aa: ASTRGVSEKLF
v_call: TRBV6-4; j_call: TRBJ2-7; cdr3_aa: ASSETPRTGRGEQY
v_call: TRBV18; j_call: TRBJ2-1; cdr3_aa: ASSPPQRVNYNEQF
v_call: TRBV5-3; j_call: TRBJ2-2; cdr3_aa: ARAEFGVIWNGLF
v_call: TRBV5-6; j_call: TRBJ1-1; cdr3_aa: ASSLAAGLYTEAF
v_call: TRBV6-1; j_call: TRBJ1-3; cdr3_aa: ASRGWTNSGNTIY
v_call: TRBV5-4; j_call: TRBJ2-5; cdr3_aa: ASSPGGRSLETQY
v_call: TRBV9; j_call: TRBJ2-1; cdr3_aa: ASRPGPYNEQF
v_call: TRBV4-1; j_call: TRBJ1-2; cdr3_aa: ASSQLPTGPLYGYT
v_call: TRBV5-4; j_call: TRBJ2-7; cdr3_aa: ASSFLNRDEQY
v_call: TRBV20-1; j_call: TRBJ2-1; cdr3_aa: SARPGTYQF
v_call: TRBV7-9; j_call: TRBJ2-2; cdr3_aa: ASTAPGQGSNTGELF
v_call: TRBV19; j_call: TRBJ1-1; cdr3_aa: ASSIIGLTGGLVGNTEAF
v_call: TRBV27; j_call: TRBJ1-2; cdr3_aa: ASSLTGVGHT
v_call: TRBV2; j_call: TRBJ2-5; cdr3_aa: ASSGLAGGWETQY
v_call: TRBV7-2; j_call: TRBJ2-7; cdr3_aa: ASSLLAGVWEQY
v_call: TRBV7-2; j_call: TRBJ2-5; cdr3_aa: ASSALRGKETQY